Reported below is one T cell receptor (beta chain). What this receptor recognizes is not known. Nothing much larger sits one base from this clone, and base qualities are not available. In light of the paper, this sample's time point label describes: baseline before first vaccination. The vaccinee samples were drawn from two UK trials, COV001 and COV002, one of which was a single-blind randomized controlled phase 2/3 trial testing AZD1222 (ChAdOx1 nCoV-19) in healthy adults. For TCRbeta chain sequencing, PBMC samples were collected from trial participants at day 0 and at day 28 after the second dose. The CDR3 regions of human TCRbeta chains were subjected to immunosequencing. On the study's bioinformatics: Repertoire TCRs were checked for matches against a reference library of SARS-CoV-2-specific TCRs that had been generated using the MIRA antigen-specificity platform. Breadth was defined as the fraction of unique TCRs that were SARS-CoV-2-associated. Depth was defined as the fraction of total T cells that were SARS-CoV-2-associated. Each spike-specific TCR was assigned to its reactive spike region and to a CD4 or CD8 class using the MIRA data. Log10-transformed breadth and depth values were compared by one-way ANOVA with Sidak's multiple comparisons tests. The table was pulled from immuneACCESS by TCRdb, which kept in-frame rearrangements only. Such tables lose some clones; where checked, under half of the loss comes from unresolved V genes, and the rest has no known cause. V and J calls and clone size are given by that table; D and trimming were obtained from the DNA. This sample holds under 150,000 clones; approximately 88% were observed only once. The top ten hold about 14% of the sample.

This sample is drawn from a study of T cell responses to AZD1222 COVID-19 vaccine (dated by TCRdb to the early 2020s). Regarding the study in general: Because spike-specific TCR depth and breadth did not differ between the two schedules, AZD1222 recipients who got a second dose at roughly 4 weeks were pooled with those who got a second dose at roughly 12 weeks. A total of 240 or so trial participants underwent TCR sequencing, of whom 207 had received two doses of AZD1222 and some 25 had received two doses of the MenACWY control vaccine. Enrollment into the trials was organized by age into subgroups of 18-55, 56-69 and 70-plus years, and those subgroups contained 148, 28 and 57 TCR-sequenced participants, respectively.

Results the study describes overall, beyond this receptor: The 56-69-year group was small, and its depth increase did not reach significance, likely because of low power. No day 14 peak-response samples were available, so repertoires were characterized only after the peak T cell response. Reportedly, close to half of the unique spike-specific TCRs recognized epitopes lying outside the regions that are mutated in the B.1.351 and B.1.1.7 variants. Participants were mostly white British and included more females than males, and it was suggested by the authors that clonal diversity may have been underestimated. After two AZD1222 doses, both the breadth and the depth of spike-specific TCRs were significantly higher than at day 0 and than in MenACWY recipients. Conclusions about previously exposed vaccinees are limited because only five to seven AZD1222 recipients were SARS-CoV-2 seropositive at baseline. CD4 TCRs associated with the vaccine covered the entire spike protein, and the dominant responses were in regions 160-218 and 743-854.

From cysteine to phenylalanine, the CDR3 is 15 amino acids long. The kept DNA is CDR3 alone, 45 bases in frame from the first base. For CDR1 and CDR2, the germline V gene lists SGHTA and FQGNSA. V loses 10 bases, J loses 0 bases, and the germline ends lie 18 bases apart. The sample here was peripheral blood, taken on day 0 of AZD1222 vaccination. The chain was built from TRBV7-2 and TRBJ1-2, with a weak D call of TRBD1 (5 bases match). The TCR sequence derives from an adult in good health. The CDR3 region: CATEGRAGANYGYTF. The DNA reads as follows: TGTGCCACCGAGGGTAGGGCGGGGGCTAACTATGGCTACACCTTC. Beyond the CDR3, the reference TRBV7-2 and TRBJ1-2 genes provide the residues; the full variable domain reads: GAGVSQSPSNKVTEKGKDVELRCDPISGHTALYWYRQSLGQGLEFLIYFQGNSAPDKSGLPSDRFSAERTGGSVSTLTIQRTQQEDSAVYLCATEGRAGANYGYTFGSGTRLTVV.